These 14 T cell receptor beta chains came from one sample sequenced in a study of OX40 agonist ivuxolimab in advanced cancers. Generated by immunoSEQ multiplex PCR, the TCRdb table keeps only in-frame clones and is missing some. The sample yields some 60,000 clones, 91% seen once. The specimen was CD4+ or CD8+ T cells sorted from blood, collected in a trial of the OX40 agonist ivuxolimab. These receptor sequences come from an adult with an advanced solid tumor such as melanoma, head and neck, liver or kidney cancer.

The gene calls are TRBV30 and TRBJ2-1; D not certain. V lost 3 bases and J lost 3, with 9 bases in between. Germline CDR1 is GTSNPN and CDR2 is SVGIG (reference sequence). The CDR3 has 13 residues. The CDR3 region has the DNA TGTGCCTGGAGCGGAGACAACTACAATGAGCAGTTCTTC. Translated, it gives CAWSGDNYNEQFF. The full variable domain, its missing parts supplied by reference TRBV30 and TRBJ2-1, is SQTIHQWPATLVQPVGSPLSLECTVEGTSNPNLYWYRQAAGRGLQLLFYSVGIGQISSEVPQNLSASRPQDRQFILSSKKLLLSDSGFYLCAWSGDNYNEQFFGPGTRLTVL.

The chain carries TRBV9 and TRBJ2-2, with D hard to call. This CDR3 spans 14 amino acids. Per the germline V gene, CDR1 is SGDLS and CDR2 is YYNGEE. The germline V and J ends were trimmed by 4 bases and 3 bases, with 10 bases remaining between them. The CDR3 protein is CASSPRPDTGELFF. CDR3 bases: TGTGCCAGCAGCCCGAGACCCGACACCGGGGAGCTGTTTTTT. Variable domain in full (rest from reference TRBV9 and TRBJ2-2): DSGVTQTPKHLITATGQRVTLRCSPRSGDLSVYWYQQSLDQGLQFLIQYYNGEERAKGNILERFSAQQFPDLHSELNLSSLELGDSALYFCASSPRPDTGELFFGEGSRLTVL.

The chain couples TRBV4-1 to TRBJ1-3; tentatively, D is TRBD1 (5 bases). V shed 4 bases and J shed 0 bases, with 16 bases lying between them. The germline V gene has CDR1 MGHRA and CDR2 YSYEKL. The CDR3 totals 17 residues. CDR3 protein: CASSPGPLRGSGNTIYF. The CDR3, as DNA: TGCGCCAGCAGCCCGGGGCCGCTAAGGGGCTCTGGAAACACCATATATTTT.

This clone was found a few times. The chain is built from TRBV6-1 and TRBJ1-2; a possible D gene is TRBD1 (5 bases). The CDR3 covers 14 residues. Deletions cut 3 bases from V and 6 bases from J, with 14 bases between. The germline CDR1 and CDR2 sequences are MNHNS and SASEGT. The CDR3, as DNA: TGTGCCAGCAGTGAGAGGGCGGCGGGGGATGGCTACACCTTC. Translation gives CASSERAAGDGYTF.

V is TRBV5-1 and J is TRBJ2-2; D remains ambiguous. V was cut by 3 bases and J by 4 bases, with 7 bases left in between. Germline values: CDR1 SGHRS, CDR2 YFSETQ. CDR3 length equals 13 residues. The CDR3 sequence is CASSSIFTGELFF. CDR3 DNA sequence: TGCGCCAGCAGCTCCATATTCACCGGGGAGCTGTTTTTT.

The V gene is TRBV10-3, the J gene TRBJ2-7; D is uncertain. The CDR3 spans 14 residues. Trimming removed 0 bases from V and 3 bases from J, with 9 bases in between. CDR1 is ENHRY and CDR2 is SYGVKD in the germline V gene. Here the CDR3 reads CAISESAWGYEQYF. The CDR3, as DNA: TGTGCCATCAGTGAGTCGGCGTGGGGCTACGAGCAGTACTTC.

The chain uses TRBV30 and TRBJ2-3; TRBD1 might be the D (5 bases). CDR3 length equals 12 residues. From germline, CDR1 is GTSNPN and CDR2 SVGIG (reference sequence). Deletions cut 0 bases from V and 6 bases from J, with 7 bases between. The CDR3 DNA reads TGTGCCTGGAGTGTAGGGGTGGATACGCAGTATTTT. It translates to CAWSVGVDTQYF.

This sequence joins TRBV11-2 and TRBJ2-6; a possible D gene is TRBD2 (6 bases). Looked up from germline, CDR1 is SGHAT and CDR2 is FQNNGV. V was shortened by 0 bases and J by 4 bases, with 16 bases between the two germline ends. The CDR3 has 18 residues. This chain's CDR3 is CASSLDLGGGSGANVLTF. The CDR3 DNA reads as TGTGCCAGCAGCTTAGATCTCGGCGGAGGGTCCGGGGCCAACGTCCTGACTTTC.

The J gene is TRBJ1-6, the V gene TRBV19; TRBD1 matches at 10 bases. This CDR3 is 16 amino acids long. The germline V gene has CDR1 LNHDA and CDR2 SQIVND (reference sequence). The junction had 6 bases not matched to a gene; V was cut back by 2 bases and J by 8 bases. The CDR3 here is CASSILGGTGDSPLHF. The CDR3 DNA follows: TGTGCCAGTAGTATACTGGGCGGGACAGGGGATTCACCCCTCCACTTT.

V and J are TRBV7-2 and TRBJ2-7, with 8 bases fitting TRBD1. The ends lost 0 bases at V and 4 bases at J; junction bases unmatched: 5. This CDR3 comprises 15 residues. Germline CDR1 SGHTA, CDR2 FQGNSA. Written as DNA, the CDR3 is TGTGCCAGCAGCTTAGCTACCAGGGGGCTATACGAGCAGTACTTC. Its translation is CASSLATRGLYEQYF.

V gene TRBV7-9 combines with J gene TRBJ2-1; 16 positions agree with TRBD2. Germline V gene sequence: CDR1 SEHNR, CDR2 FQNEAQ (reference sequence). The CDR3 is 18 amino acids. After removal of 0 bases from V and 7 bases from J, the junction contained 6 bases not matched to a gene. CDR3 loop: CASSLAGLAGGPKNEQFF. In DNA, the CDR3 is TGTGCCAGCAGCTTAGCGGGACTAGCGGGAGGGCCTAAAAATGAGCAGTTCTTC.

This clone was detected only once. The V call is TRBV5-1, the J call TRBJ1-1, with D maybe TRBD1 (6 bases). Trimming pared 4 bases from V and 11 bases from J, leaving 15 bases between. This CDR3 region has 12 residues. Germline CDR1 SGHRS, CDR2 YFSETQ. CDR3 region: CASSPQQGVAFF. In DNA, the CDR3 is TGCGCCAGCAGCCCGCAACAGGGAGTGGCTTTCTTT. Looking up the rest from reference TRBV5-1 and TRBJ1-1 gives the full variable domain: KAGVTQTPRYLIKTRGQQVTLSCSPISGHRSVSWYQQTPGQGLQFLFEYFSETQRNKGNFPGRFSGRQFSNSRSEMNVSTLELGDSALYLCASSPQQGVAFFGQGTRLTVV.

The rearrangement uses TRBV18 and TRBJ1-1; D may be TRBD1 (5 bases). Trimming took 2 bases from V and 5 from J, leaving 15 bases between them. There are 15 residues in the CDR3. CDR1 is KGHSH, CDR2 LQKENI, per germline. The CDR3, as DNA: TGTGCCAGCTCACCAAACGGGGTTGGGGGGACTGAAGCTTTCTTT. Its protein product is CASSPNGVGGTEAFF.

The chain employs TRBV7-9 and TRBJ1-4; no clear D gene. Germline V gene data show CDR1 as SEHNR and CDR2 as FQNEAQ (reference sequence). The CDR3 totals 13 residues. Between the trimmed V and J ends, which lost 6 bases and 8 bases, there was a span of 13 bases. CDR3 bases: TGTGCCAGCAGGGACGGTGCCGTGGAAAAACTGTTTTTT. It is translated as CASRDGAVEKLFF.